A single sample is the source of the 22 T cell receptor beta chains below, sequenced in a study of PD-1 blockade in classical Hodgkin lymphoma. Each patient's relapse followed autologous stem cell transplantation, and brentuximab vedotin exposure varied. Some clones are missing from TCRdb's copy, which holds only in-frame ones; the method was immunoSEQ multiplex PCR. The sample records fewer than 50,000 clones, around 87% being singletons. This sample comprised peripheral blood mononuclear cells (PBMCs), obtained before the second cycle of nivolumab. The receptors come from a human donor with classical Hodgkin lymphoma.

The chain joins TRBV19 to TRBJ1-5; 10 bases are shared with TRBD1. Germline lookup yields CDR1 LNHDA and CDR2 SQIVND (reference sequence). The CDR3 contains 12 residues. V lost 3 bases to trimming and J lost 15 bases; unmatched junction nucleotides: 5. CDR3 nucleotides: TGTGCCAGTAGTATTGGGACAGGGGACGGGCATTTT. Amino acids: CASSIGTGDGHF. Full variable domain (outside the CDR3, taken from reference TRBV19 and TRBJ1-5): DGGITQSPKYLFRKEGQNVTLSCEQNLNHDAMYWYRQDPGQGLRLIYYSQIVNDFQKGDIAEGYSVSREKKESFPLTVTSAQKNPTAFYLCASSIGTGDGHFGDGTRLSIL.

The V call is TRBV21-1, the J call TRBJ2-7. TRBV21-1 is classified as a pseudogene. CDR3 length equals 13 residues. The CDR3: CASSKAGTYEQYF. CDR3 nucleotide sequence: TGTGCCAGCAGCAAGGCTGGGACCTACGAGCAGTACTTC.

V usage is TRBV9 and J usage is TRBJ2-7, with 7 bases lining up with TRBD2. Germline V gene data show CDR1 as SGDLS and CDR2 as YYNGEE. J gave up 5 bases and V 4 bases, and 12 bases lay outside the gene matches. The CDR3 is 15 residues long. The CDR3, as DNA: TGTGCCAGCAGCCCCCATCTCGCGGGAGCGGACGAGCAGTACTTC. This gives the protein CASSPHLAGADEQYF.

This rearrangement joins TRBV5-1 to TRBJ1-5; D possibly corresponds to TRBD1 (5 bases). The CDR3 has 13 residues. Germline loops: CDR1 SGHRS, CDR2 YFSETQ. V lost 0 bases, J lost 9 bases, and 10 bases lay in between. CDR3 sequence reads: CASSLVRGGPQHF. CDR3 nucleotide sequence: TGCGCCAGCAGCTTGGTAAGGGGCGGGCCCCAGCATTTT.

V and J are TRBV27 and TRBJ2-7; the D call may be TRBD1 or TRBD2 (6 bases each). The CDR3 has 14 amino acids. Per the germline V gene, CDR1 is MNHEY and CDR2 is SMNVEV (reference sequence). Deletions cut 1 base from V and 2 bases from J, with 9 bases between. The DNA of the CDR3 is TGTGCCAGCAGTTTATGGGGGGCCGCCTACGAGCAGTACTTC. Its protein is CASSLWGAAYEQYF.

The chain uses TRBV6-5 and TRBJ2-7; weak D call: TRBD1 (6 bases). Germline-derived CDR1 and CDR2 are MNHEY and SVGAGI. CDR3 length: 14 amino acids. V was shortened by 2 bases and J by 4 bases, with 12 bases between the two germline ends. The CDR3, as DNA: TGTGCCAGCAGTTACGGACAGTTTCTATACGAGCAGTACTTC. This encodes CASSYGQFLYEQYF.

The rearrangement links TRBV6-1 to TRBJ2-6, with TRBD1 identical over 8 bases. Trimming removed 8 bases from V and 0 bases from J; junction bases left unmatched: 6. Per germline, CDR1 MNHNS and CDR2 SASEGT. This CDR3 has 16 residues. Here the CDR3 reads CASRGQGASGANVLTF. CDR3 in DNA: TGTGCCAGCCGTGGGCAGGGGGCCTCTGGGGCCAACGTCCTGACTTTC.

This clone was recorded only once. The rearrangement joins TRBV6-1 to TRBJ1-4, with D hard to call. V was trimmed by 3 bases and J by 7 bases, leaving 12 bases between them. There are 14 residues in the CDR3. Germline V gives CDR1 MNHNS, CDR2 SASEGT. The CDR3 is CASSDLGFLEKLFF. CDR3 in DNA: TGTGCCAGCAGTGACCTTGGGTTTCTTGAAAAACTGTTTTTT.

The count of this clone is one. CDR3 nucleotides: TGCGCCAGCAGGCCCAAGGGGGTGGGGGCCAACGTCCTGACTTTC. Translating it yields CASRPKGVGANVLTF. The chain carries TRBV10-1 and TRBJ2-6, with a possible D match to TRBD1 (6 bases). V was clipped by 6 bases and J by 4 bases, with 13 bases between them. Per the germline V gene, CDR1 is WNHNN and CDR2 is SYGVQD (reference sequence). CDR3 length: 15 residues.

This chain links TRBV13 with TRBJ2-2; 12 bases are shared with TRBD2. The CDR3 totals 22 residues. The ends lost 3 bases at V and 5 bases at J; junction bases unmatched: 22. CDR1 is PRHDT and CDR2 is FYEKMQ in the germline V gene (reference sequence). The CDR3 sequence is CASSLRTPTGGLAGPRTGELFF. In nucleotides, the CDR3 is TGTGCCAGCAGCTTGCGTACTCCGACAGGAGGACTAGCGGGGCCGCGGACCGGGGAGCTGTTTTTT. The full variable domain, with the rest looked up from reference TRBV13 and TRBJ2-2, is AAGVIQSPRHLIKEKRETATLKCYPIPRHDTVYWYQQGPGQDPQFLISFYEKMQSDKGSIPDRFSAQQFSDYHSELNMSSLELGDSALYFCASSLRTPTGGLAGPRTGELFFGEGSRLTVL.

This chain uses TRBV10-3 with TRBJ2-7, with 13 bases that match TRBD2. J was trimmed by 7 bases and V by 3 bases; bases with no gene match: 12. CDR3 size: 17 residues. Germline-derived CDR1 and CDR2 are ENHRY and SYGVKD. The CDR3 sequence: CAISDAPWTSGGVEQYF. Here the CDR3 DNA reads TGTGCCATCAGTGATGCCCCTTGGACTAGCGGGGGCGTGGAGCAGTACTTC.

The chain employs TRBV7-3 and TRBJ1-6, with D tentatively TRBD1 (5 bases). The V gene lost 5 bases and the J gene lost 6 bases, with 14 bases spanning the gap. Germline CDR1 and CDR2: SGHTA and FQGTGA. The CDR3 extends over 15 amino acids. CDR3 sequence: CASSPGGGLNSPLHF. The CDR3 region has the DNA TGTGCCAGCAGCCCCGGGGGGGGTCTTAATTCACCCCTCCACTTT.

This clone was detected only a few times. The V and J genes are TRBV7-9 and TRBJ2-7, with 8 bases fitting TRBD2. Trimming cost V 5 bases and J 0 bases; bases outside gene matches: 12. Germline V gene data show CDR1 as SEHNR and CDR2 as FQNEAQ (reference sequence). The CDR3 sequence is 17 residues long. This CDR3 is CASSRMLAGGSSYEQYF. CDR3 coding DNA: TGTGCCAGCAGCCGTATGCTAGCGGGTGGAAGCTCCTACGAGCAGTACTTC.

The CDR3 DNA follows: TGTGCCAGTAGTACCCGGACAGGGGGCACACTCTCTGGAAACACCATATATTTT. Translation: CASSTRTGGTLSGNTIYF. This sequence joins TRBV19 and TRBJ1-3; 11 positions agree with TRBD1. The CDR3 sequence is 18 residues long. The J segment lost 0 bases and the V segment lost 4 bases, leaving 8 bases of the junction unmatched. Germline V CDR1 and CDR2: LNHDA, SQIVND (reference sequence).

The chain employs TRBV21-1 and TRBJ2-7; the tabulated D call, TRBD2, remains unverified against the DNA. TRBV21-1 is marked as a pseudogene. This CDR3 is built from 15 residues. CDR3 bases: TGTGCCAGCAGCAATGAAAGTCCCCCTGGGAGCGAGCAGTACTTC. Translated, it gives CASSNESPPGSEQYF.

This chain uses TRBV19 with TRBJ1-4; D is undetermined. Germline CDR1 and CDR2: LNHDA and SQIVND (reference sequence). Trimming cost V 9 bases and J 12 bases, with 17 bases left between them. The CDR3 runs to 12 residues. CDR3 sequence: CASRRPLGELFF. The CDR3 DNA reads as TGTGCCAGCCGTAGACCCCTCGGAGAACTGTTTTTT.

The table lists this clone with a count of one. This chain connects TRBV18 to TRBJ2-5; D gene unclear. Looked up from germline, CDR1 is KGHSH and CDR2 is LQKENI. The CDR3 is 14 residues long. V lost 2 bases, J lost 4 bases, and 11 bases lay in between. CDR3 sequence: CASSPGSRVETQYF. In nucleotides, the CDR3 is TGTGCCAGCTCACCAGGAAGTCGGGTAGAGACCCAGTACTTC.

This clone was found once. The gene calls are TRBV5-1 and TRBJ2-5; D gene ambiguous. V was cut by 2 bases and J by 1 base, with 3 bases left in between. This CDR3 is 12 amino acids long. Germline V gene data show CDR1 as SGHRS and CDR2 as YFSETQ. CDR3 loop: CASSLFQETQYF. CDR3 bases: TGCGCCAGCAGCTTATTCCAAGAGACCCAGTACTTC.

The CDR3, as DNA: TGTGCCAGCAGTGACTCGGGCCTAGCGGGGGCCCTCCCCCTCAATGAGCAGTTCTTC. Residues: CASSDSGLAGALPLNEQFF. The chain carries TRBV6-4 and TRBJ2-1; 10 bases fit TRBD2. The CDR3 contains 19 residues. Trimming took 0 bases from V and 6 from J; bases not matched to a gene: 14. Germline CDR1 reads MRHNA; CDR2 reads SNTAGT.

V is TRBV28 and J is TRBJ2-1, with TRBD2 matching 8 bases. The CDR3 sequence is 15 residues long. CDR1 and CDR2 from the germline V gene are MDHEN and SYDVKM. Trimming at V came to 4 bases and at J to 6 bases, leaving 8 bases not matched to a gene. CDR3 in DNA: TGTGCCAGCAGTTCCGCGGGGGGTTCGGGCAATGAGCAGTTCTTC. Encoded protein: CASSSAGGSGNEQFF.

The J gene is TRBJ2-1, the V gene TRBV5-4; D gene unclear. CDR1 SGHNT and CDR2 YYREEE come from the germline V gene (reference sequence). This CDR3 comprises 16 residues. Between the trimmed V and J ends, which lost 0 bases and 6 bases, there was a span of 16 bases. DNA of the CDR3: TGTGCCAGCAGCTTGGACCGCTCTTTCTTACCCAATGAGCAGTTCTTC. It codes for CASSLDRSFLPNEQFF.

The chain uses TRBV27 and TRBJ1-5; unclear D gene. The CDR3 loop spans 13 amino acids. Trimming took off 4 bases at V and 3 bases at J, with 7 bases between the two ends. Looked up from germline, CDR1 is MNHEY and CDR2 is SMNVEV (reference sequence). This CDR3 is CASSYTPNQPQHF. The CDR3 DNA is TGTGCCAGCAGTTATACCCCCAATCAGCCCCAGCATTTT.